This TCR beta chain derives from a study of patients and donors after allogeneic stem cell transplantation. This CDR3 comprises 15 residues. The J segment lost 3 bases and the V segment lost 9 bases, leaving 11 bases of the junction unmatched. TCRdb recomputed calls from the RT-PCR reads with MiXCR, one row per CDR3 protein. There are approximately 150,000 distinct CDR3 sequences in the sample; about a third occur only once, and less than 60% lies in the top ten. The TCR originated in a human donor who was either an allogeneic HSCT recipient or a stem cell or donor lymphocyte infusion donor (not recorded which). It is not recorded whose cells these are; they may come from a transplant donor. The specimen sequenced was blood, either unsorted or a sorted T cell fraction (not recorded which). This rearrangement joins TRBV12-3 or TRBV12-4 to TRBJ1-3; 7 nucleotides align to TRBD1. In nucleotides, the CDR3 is TGTGCCAGTACCAACAGGGGCCTAGATGGAAACACCATATATTTT. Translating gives CASTNRGLDGNTIYF.